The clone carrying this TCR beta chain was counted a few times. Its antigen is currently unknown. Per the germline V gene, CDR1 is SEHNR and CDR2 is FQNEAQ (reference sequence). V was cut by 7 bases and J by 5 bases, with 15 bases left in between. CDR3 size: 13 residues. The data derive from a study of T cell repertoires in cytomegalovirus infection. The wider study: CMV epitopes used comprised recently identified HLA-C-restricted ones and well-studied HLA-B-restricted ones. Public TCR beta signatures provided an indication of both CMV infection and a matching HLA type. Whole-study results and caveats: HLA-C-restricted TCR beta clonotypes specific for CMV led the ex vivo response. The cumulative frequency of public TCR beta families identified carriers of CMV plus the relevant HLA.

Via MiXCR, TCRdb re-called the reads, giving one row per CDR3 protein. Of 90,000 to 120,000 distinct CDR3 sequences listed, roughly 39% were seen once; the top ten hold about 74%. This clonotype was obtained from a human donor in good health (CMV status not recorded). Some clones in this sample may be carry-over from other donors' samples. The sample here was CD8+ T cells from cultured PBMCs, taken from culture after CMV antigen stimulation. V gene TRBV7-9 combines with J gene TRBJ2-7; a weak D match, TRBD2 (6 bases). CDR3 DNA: TGTGCCAGCAACAACGGGGGTATCCACGAGCAGTACTTC. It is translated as CASNNGGIHEQYF.